The 5 T cell receptor beta chains below all came from one sample that was sequenced in a study of blood T cells in healthy people across ages. PCR was performed a second time for roughly 6 to 12 cycles using a sample-barcoded 5' primer and a J-beta primer mix. MiXCR was run by TCRdb on the 5' RACE reads, yielding one entry per CDR3 protein. Here the sample spans over 500,000 distinct CDR3 sequences, over 40% being singletons. The sample comprised blood. Every receptor here comes from an elderly woman in good health.

V gene TRBV9 combines with J gene TRBJ1-2; no firm D call. V lost 0 bases and J lost 0, with 12 bases in between. Germline CDR1 SGDLS, CDR2 YYNGEE. The CDR3 loop spans 16 amino acids. DNA of the CDR3: TGTGCCAGCAGCGTAGGGGCCGGGCGCCCTAACTATGGCTACACCTTC. It codes for CASSVGAGRPNYGYTF.

A word on this clonotype: Possible read error: a much larger clone is one base away. The chain uses TRBV2 and TRBJ2-3; D uncertain. Per the germline V gene, CDR1 is SNHLY and CDR2 is FYNNEI. V shed 7 bases and J shed 4 bases, with 9 bases lying between them. This CDR3 has 12 amino acids. This chain's CDR3 is CASNPSADTQYF. CDR3 bases: TGTGCCAGCAATCCGTCCGCAGATACGCAGTATTTT.

This clonotype was counted a few times. The genes are TRBV30 and TRBJ1-4, with D maybe TRBD1 (5 bases). Trimming stripped 2 bases from V and 6 bases from J, with 7 bases between. From germline, CDR1 is GTSNPN and CDR2 SVGIG (reference sequence). The CDR3 is 12 residues long. The DNA for the CDR3 is TGTGCCTGGAGTCAACAGGATGAAAAACTGTTTTTT. Translation: CAWSQQDEKLFF.

In the case of this clonotype: One end of the junction does not line up with germline, which may come from a read error. The chain couples TRBV6-5 to TRBJ2-7, with 7 bases identical to TRBD1. The J call may be incorrect, as the DNA end agrees better with TRBJ2-5. Germline V gene data show CDR1 as MNHEY and CDR2 as SVGAGI. The CDR3 runs 14 residues. As DNA, the CDR3 is TGTGCCAGCAGTGACTCGGGACAGCAAGCGACCCAGTACTTC. This codes for CASSDSGQQATQYF.

V gene TRBV18 combines with J gene TRBJ2-2; D is possibly TRBD2 (6 bases). Germline lookup yields CDR1 KGHSH and CDR2 LQKENI. The V end lost 1 base, the J end lost 6 bases, and 12 bases lay between the germline ends. The CDR3 runs to 15 residues. CDR3 in DNA: TGTGCCAGCTCACCACAACCCGCGGGATCCGGGGAGCTGTTTTTT. It encodes CASSPQPAGSGELFF.